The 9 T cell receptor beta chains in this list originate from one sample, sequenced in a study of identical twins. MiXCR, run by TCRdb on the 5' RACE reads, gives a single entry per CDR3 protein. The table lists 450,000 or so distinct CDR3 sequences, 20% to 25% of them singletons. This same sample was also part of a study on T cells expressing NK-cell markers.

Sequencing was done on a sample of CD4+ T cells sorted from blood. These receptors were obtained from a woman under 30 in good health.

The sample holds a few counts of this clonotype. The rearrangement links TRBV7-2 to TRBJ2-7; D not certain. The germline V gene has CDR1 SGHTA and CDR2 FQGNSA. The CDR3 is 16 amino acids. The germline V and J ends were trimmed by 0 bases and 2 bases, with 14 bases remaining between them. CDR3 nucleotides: TGTGCCAGCAGCTTAGCGACCCCTCCCTTAGCCTACGAGCAGTACTTC. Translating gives CASSLATPPLAYEQYF. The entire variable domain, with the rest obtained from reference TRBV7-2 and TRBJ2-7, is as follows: GAGVSQSPSNKVTEKGKDVELRCDPISGHTALYWYRQSLGQGLEFLIYFQGNSAPDKSGLPSDRFSAERTGGSVSTLTIQRTQQEDSAVYLCASSLATPPLAYEQYFGPGTRLTVT.

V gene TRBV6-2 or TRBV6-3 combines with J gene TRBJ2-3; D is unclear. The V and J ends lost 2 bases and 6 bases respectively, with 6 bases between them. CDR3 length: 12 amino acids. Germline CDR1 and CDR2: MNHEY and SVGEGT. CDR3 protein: CASSYNPDTQYF. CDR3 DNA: TGTGCCAGCAGTTACAATCCGGATACGCAGTATTTT.

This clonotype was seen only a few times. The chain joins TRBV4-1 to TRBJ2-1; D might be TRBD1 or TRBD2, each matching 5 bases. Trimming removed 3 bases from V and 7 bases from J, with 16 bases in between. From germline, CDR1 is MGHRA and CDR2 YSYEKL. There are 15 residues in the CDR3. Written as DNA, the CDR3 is TGCGCCAGCAGCCACCTTTCTTTGGGGGTGAATGAGCAGTTCTTC. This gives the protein CASSHLSLGVNEQFF.

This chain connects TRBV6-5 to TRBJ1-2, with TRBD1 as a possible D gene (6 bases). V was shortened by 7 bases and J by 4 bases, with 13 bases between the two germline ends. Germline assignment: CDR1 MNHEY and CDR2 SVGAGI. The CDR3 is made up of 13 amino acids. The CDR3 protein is CASIMGHLYGYTF. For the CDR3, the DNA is TGTGCCAGCATTATGGGACATCTCTATGGCTACACCTTC.

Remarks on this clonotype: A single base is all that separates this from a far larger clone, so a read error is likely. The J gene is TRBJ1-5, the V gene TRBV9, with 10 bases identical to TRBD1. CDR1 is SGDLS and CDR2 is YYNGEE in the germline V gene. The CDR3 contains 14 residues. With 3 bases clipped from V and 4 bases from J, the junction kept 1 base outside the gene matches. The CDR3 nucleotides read TGTGCCAGCAGCGCGGGACAGGGGAATCAGCCCCAGCATTTT. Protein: CASSAGQGNQPQHF.

CDR3 nucleotide sequence: TGTGCCACCAGCAGGCGGGAAGGGGCCACTGAAGCTTTCTTT. Protein product: CATSRREGATEAFF. The chain recombines TRBV15 with TRBJ1-1, with D maybe TRBD1 (5 bases). V dropped 3 bases and J dropped 4 bases, with 12 bases sitting between them. The CDR3 is 14 amino acids. The germline V gene encodes CDR1 LNHNV and CDR2 YYDKDF (reference sequence). Drawing the rest from reference TRBV15 and TRBJ1-1, the complete variable domain is DAMVIQNPRYQVTQFGKPVTLSCSQTLNHNVMYWYQQKSSQAPKLLFHYYDKDFNNEADTPDNFQSRRPNTSFCFLDIRSPGLGDTAMYLCATSRREGATEAFFGQGTRLTVV.

The CDR3 bases are TGTGCCAGCAGTTTCAGGGGTTTCGGGGAGCTGTTTTTT. The encoded protein is CASSFRGFGELFF. The chain links TRBV6-5 to TRBJ2-2, with a tentative D call TRBD1 (6 bases). Trimming stripped 4 bases from V and 7 bases from J, with 10 bases between. Germline V lookup: CDR1 MNHEY, CDR2 SVGAGI. This CDR3 is 13 amino acids long.

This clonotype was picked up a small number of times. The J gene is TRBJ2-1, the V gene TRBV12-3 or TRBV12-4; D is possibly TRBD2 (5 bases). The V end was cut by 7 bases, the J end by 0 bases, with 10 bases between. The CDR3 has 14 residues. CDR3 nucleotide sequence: TGTGCCAGCACTAAGCGGCGCTCCTACAATGAGCAGTTCTTC. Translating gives CASTKRRSYNEQFF.

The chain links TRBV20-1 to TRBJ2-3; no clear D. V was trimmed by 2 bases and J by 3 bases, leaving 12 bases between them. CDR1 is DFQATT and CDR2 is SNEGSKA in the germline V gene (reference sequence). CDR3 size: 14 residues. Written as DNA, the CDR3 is TGCAGTGCTAGACCAATTGTGGGGACAGATACGCAGTATTTT. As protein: CSARPIVGTDTQYF.